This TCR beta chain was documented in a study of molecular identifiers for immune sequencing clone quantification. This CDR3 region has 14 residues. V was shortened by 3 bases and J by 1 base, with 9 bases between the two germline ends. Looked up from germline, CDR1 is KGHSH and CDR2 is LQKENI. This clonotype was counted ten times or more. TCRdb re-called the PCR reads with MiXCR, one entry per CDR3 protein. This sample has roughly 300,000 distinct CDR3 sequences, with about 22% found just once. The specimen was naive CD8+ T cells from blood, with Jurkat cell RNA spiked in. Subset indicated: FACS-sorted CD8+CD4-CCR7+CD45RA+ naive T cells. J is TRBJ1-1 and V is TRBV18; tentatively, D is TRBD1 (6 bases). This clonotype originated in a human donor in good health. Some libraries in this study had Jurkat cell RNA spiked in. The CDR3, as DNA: TGTGCCAGCTCACCGACAGGACCGAACACTGAAGCTTTCTTT. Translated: CASSPTGPNTEAFF.